The T cell receptor (beta chain) described here comes from a study of cytomegalovirus exposure and HLA in healthy donors. The CDR3 has 18 residues. The junction had 9 bases not matched to a gene; V was cut back by 6 bases and J by 3 bases. The germline CDR1 and CDR2 sequences are MDHEN and SYDVKM. 60 Vbeta and 13 Jbeta primers were used in PCR. TCRdb's copy holds only in-frame clones and misses some; the assay was immunoSEQ multiplex PCR. The sample includes about 180,000 clones, 77% seen only once; the top ten take about 1.5%. Material: PBMCs. This TCR came from a woman aged 25-40 years in good health and CMV-seropositive. The chain carries TRBV28 and TRBJ1-6, with 12 bases lining up with TRBD1. CDR3 nucleotide sequence: TGTGCCAGCAGCCCGGGACAGGGGGCTCAAGTCTATAATTCACCCCTCCACTTT. Amino acid sequence: CASSPGQGAQVYNSPLHF.